This T cell receptor beta chain emerged from a study of tumor and adjacent non-tumor tissue in lung cancer. This clonotype was recorded many times. RNA was extracted from bulk tissue without any cell sorting. This CDR3 spans 14 amino acids. The germline V gene has CDR1 MDHEN and CDR2 SYDVKM. J gave up 7 bases and V 4 bases, and 9 bases lay outside the gene matches. A modified ARM-PCR protocol with three rounds of nested PCR amplified TCRbeta. Each CDR3 protein is one row after TCRdb ran MiXCR on the multiplex PCR reads. The sample carries approximately 68,000 distinct CDR3 sequences, 60% to 75% recorded once.

This chain links TRBV28 with TRBJ2-5, with 7 positions matching TRBD2. The receptor's source is a man in his sixties with non-small cell lung cancer. The sequenced sample consisted of lung tumor tissue. The DNA of the CDR3 is TGTGCCAGCAGTTGGGGGGGTCTACGGGGGACCCAGTACTTC. Translating gives CASSWGGLRGTQYF.